The clone carrying this TCR beta chain came up a few times. No antigen is known for it. In germline, CDR1 is KGHSH, CDR2 LQKENI. Trimming took off 6 bases at V and 6 bases at J, with 20 bases between the two ends. The CDR3 is 15 amino acids. The data derive from a study of CD8+ T cells in alopecia areata. Findings and caveats of the study: Higher clonality than in normal scalp was seen in lesional scalp, especially alopecia totalis/universalis.

cDNA serving as the sequencing template came from extracted, reverse transcribed RNA. The protocol was immunoSEQ multiplex PCR, while the TCRdb copy is restricted to in-frame clones and leaves out a portion. Here the sample spans about 200,000 clones, about 61% being singletons. This TCR came from a human donor in good health. The V call is TRBV18, the J call TRBJ1-2, with D maybe TRBD1 (5 bases). The sample was CD8+ T cells sorted from blood. CDR3 sequence (DNA): TGTGCCAGCTCCCCTTCTCGGAGTCAGGGAGATGGCTACACCTTC. It is translated as CASSPSRSQGDGYTF.